The sample holds one count of the clone carrying this T cell receptor (beta chain). Its antigen is not known. The data belong to a study of cytomegalovirus exposure and HLA in healthy donors. Donors sampled were nominally healthy, though unrecorded immune exposures were likely. Use of 60 Vbeta and 13 Jbeta primers characterized the PCR. Profiling relied on immunoSEQ multiplex PCR, and the TCRdb table lists in-frame clones only, not all of them. This sample has under 200,000 clones, with roughly 80% found just once. V was shortened by 4 bases and J by 0 bases, with 7 bases between the two germline ends. The CDR3 contains 14 residues. Looked up from germline, CDR1 is MNHEY and CDR2 is SMNVEV (reference sequence). Overall study findings and caveats: Diagnosis of cytomegalovirus status made by the classifier reportedly showed high specificity and sensitivity.

The clonotype was recovered from a male donor in good health and CMV-seronegative. Material: PBMCs. J is TRBJ2-1 and V is TRBV27, with D hard to call. Here the CDR3 reads CASSWSASYNEQFF. The CDR3 DNA reads TGTGCCAGCAGTTGGAGTGCCTCCTACAATGAGCAGTTCTTC.